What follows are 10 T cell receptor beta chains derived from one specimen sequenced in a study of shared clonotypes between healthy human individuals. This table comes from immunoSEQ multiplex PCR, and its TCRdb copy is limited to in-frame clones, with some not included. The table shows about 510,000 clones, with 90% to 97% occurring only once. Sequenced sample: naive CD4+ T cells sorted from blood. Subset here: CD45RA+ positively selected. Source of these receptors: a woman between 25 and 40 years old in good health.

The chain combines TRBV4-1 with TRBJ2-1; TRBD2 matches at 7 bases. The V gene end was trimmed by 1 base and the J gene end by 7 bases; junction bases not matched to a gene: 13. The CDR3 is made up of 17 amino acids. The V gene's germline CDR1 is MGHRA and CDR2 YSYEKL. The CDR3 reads CASSQGLGGRRGNEQFF. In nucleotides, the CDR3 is TGCGCCAGCAGCCAAGGTTTAGGCGGGAGAAGGGGAAATGAGCAGTTCTTC.

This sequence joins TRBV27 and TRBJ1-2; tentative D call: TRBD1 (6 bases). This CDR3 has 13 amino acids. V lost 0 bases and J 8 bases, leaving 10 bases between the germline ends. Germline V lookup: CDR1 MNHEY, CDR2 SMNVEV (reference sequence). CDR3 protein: CASSLSGGPGYTF. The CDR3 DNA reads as TGTGCCAGCAGTTTATCAGGGGGGCCAGGCTACACCTTC.

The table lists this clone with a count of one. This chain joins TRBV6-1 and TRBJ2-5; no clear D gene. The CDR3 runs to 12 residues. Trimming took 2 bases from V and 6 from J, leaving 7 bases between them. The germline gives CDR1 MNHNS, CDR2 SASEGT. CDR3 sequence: CASSESTKTQYF. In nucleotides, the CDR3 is TGTGCCAGCAGTGAAAGTACGAAGACCCAGTACTTC.

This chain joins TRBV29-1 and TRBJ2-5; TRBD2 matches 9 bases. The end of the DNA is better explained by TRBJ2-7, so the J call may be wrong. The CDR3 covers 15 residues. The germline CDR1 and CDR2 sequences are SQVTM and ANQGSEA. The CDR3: CSVTSSGTSLYEQYF. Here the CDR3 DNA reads TGCAGCGTTACTTCCTCCGGGACTAGCCTCTACGAGCAGTACTTC.

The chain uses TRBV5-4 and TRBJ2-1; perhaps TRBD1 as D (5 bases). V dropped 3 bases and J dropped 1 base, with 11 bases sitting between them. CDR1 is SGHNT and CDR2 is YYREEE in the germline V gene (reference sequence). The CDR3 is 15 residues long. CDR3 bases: TGTGCCAGCAGCTCCAAAGACAGATCCTACAATGAGCAGTTCTTC. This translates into CASSSKDRSYNEQFF.

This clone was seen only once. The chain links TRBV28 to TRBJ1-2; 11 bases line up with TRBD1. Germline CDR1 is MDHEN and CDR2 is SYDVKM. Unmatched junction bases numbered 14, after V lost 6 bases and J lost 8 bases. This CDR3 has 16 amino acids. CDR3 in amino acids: CASSPGQGAPLLGYTF. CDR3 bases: TGTGCCAGCAGCCCCGGACAGGGGGCACCCTTATTAGGCTACACCTTC.

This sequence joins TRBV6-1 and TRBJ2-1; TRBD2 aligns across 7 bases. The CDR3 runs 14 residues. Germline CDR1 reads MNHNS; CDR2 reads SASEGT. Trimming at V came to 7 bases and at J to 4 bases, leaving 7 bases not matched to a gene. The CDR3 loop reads CASMLSSGYNEQFF. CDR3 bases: TGTGCCAGCATGTTGTCTAGCGGATACAATGAGCAGTTCTTC.

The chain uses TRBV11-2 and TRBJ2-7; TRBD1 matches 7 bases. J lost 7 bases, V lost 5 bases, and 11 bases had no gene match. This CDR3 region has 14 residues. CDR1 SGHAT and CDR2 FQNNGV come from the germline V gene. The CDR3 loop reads CASSTVTGLWEQYF. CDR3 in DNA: TGTGCCAGCAGCACCGTGACAGGGCTCTGGGAGCAGTACTTC.

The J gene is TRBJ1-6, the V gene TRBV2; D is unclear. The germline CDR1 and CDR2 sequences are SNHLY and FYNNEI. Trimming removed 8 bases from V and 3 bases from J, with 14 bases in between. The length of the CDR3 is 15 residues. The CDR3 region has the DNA TGTGCCAGCGAAGAGCAGGCTCGCTATAATTCACCCCTCCACTTT. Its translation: CASEEQARYNSPLHF.

CDR3 coding DNA: TGTGCCAGCAGCCAAGACAGGGTCCCCGAGCAGTACTTC. It is translated as CASSQDRVPEQYF. The chain joins TRBV11-2 to TRBJ2-7; 7 bases are shared with TRBD1. The CDR3 extends over 13 amino acids. Germline V gene lookup returns CDR1 SGHAT and CDR2 FQNNGV. Trimming cost V 5 bases and J 6 bases; bases outside gene matches: 7.